The source of this T cell receptor beta chain is a study of blood T cell repertoires in COVID-19. This clone was observed a few times. Clones were sequenced by immunoSEQ multiplex PCR, and TCRdb holds only the in-frame ones, with some missing. The repertoire holds roughly 60,000 clones, with 88% as singletons. The CDR3 has 14 residues. Trimming pared 4 bases from V and 3 bases from J, leaving 10 bases between. Germline V gene lookup returns CDR1 MNHEY and CDR2 SVGAGI. The TCR was taken from a man over 45 with active COVID-19. Sequencing was done on a sample of peripheral blood. The chain uses TRBV6-5 and TRBJ1-5, with D unclear. The CDR3 nucleotides are TGTGCCAGCAGTTTTTCGACACTCAATCAGCCCCAGCATTTT. Translating it yields CASSFSTLNQPQHF.